This is a list of T cell receptor beta chains from one sample in a study of neurological immune-mediated disorders. TCRdb re-called the 5' RACE reads with MiXCR, one entry per CDR3 protein. The sample yields about 60,000 distinct CDR3 sequences, about 10% seen once. The sequenced material came from PBMCs. These receptor sequences come from a male donor with HTLV-1-associated myelopathy (HAM/TSP). Both conserved end residues are part of each CDR3. Fields, in order: V gene, D gene, clone size, CDR3 length, J gene, CDR3 DNA, CDR3 protein. The D gene is left open where the match is weak. Expanded clones get a size class; other rows say once, few or many, or leave the size out.

v_call: TRBV20-1; d_call: NA; clone_size: many; cdr3_length: 15; j_call: TRBJ1-2; cdr3_nt: TGCAGTGTATCGACAGGTCTGGCTGGGGGCTATGGCTACACCTTC; cdr3_aa: CSVSTGLAGGYGYTF
v_call: TRBV5-1; d_call: NA; clone_size: few; cdr3_length: 15; j_call: TRBJ2-5; cdr3_nt: TGCGCCAGCAGCTCAGGGAGTGGGGCTCAAGAGACCCAGTACTTC; cdr3_aa: CASSSGSGAQETQYF
v_call: TRBV11-2; d_call: NA; clone_size: NA; cdr3_length: 12; j_call: TRBJ1-1; cdr3_nt: TGTGCCAGTAGCCGGAGCTACACTGAAGCTTTATTT; cdr3_aa: CASSRSYTEALF
v_call: TRBV5-1; d_call: TRBD2; clone_size: few; cdr3_length: 16; j_call: TRBJ2-3; cdr3_nt: TGCGCCAGCAGCTCTGGACTAGCGGGGGCCTCAGATACGCAGTATTTT; cdr3_aa: CASSSGLAGASDTQYF
v_call: TRBV2; d_call: TRBD1; clone_size: NA; cdr3_length: 19; j_call: TRBJ2-2; cdr3_nt: TGTGCCGGCAGTGAAGCGCCTGCGGACAGGGTAGTGAACACCGGTGAGCTGTTTTTT; cdr3_aa: CAGSEAPADRVVNTGELFF
v_call: TRBV14; d_call: TRBD1; clone_size: NA; cdr3_length: 17; j_call: TRBJ2-2; cdr3_nt: TGTGCCAGCAGCACGGGACAGGGGACGCTAAACACCGGGGAGCTGTTTTTT; cdr3_aa: CASSTGQGTLNTGELFF
v_call: TRBV5-1; d_call: NA; clone_size: many; cdr3_length: 14; j_call: TRBJ1-2; cdr3_nt: TGCGCCAGCAGCTTGGCCGGGGGAGTCTATGGCTACACCTTC; cdr3_aa: CASSLAGGVYGYTF
v_call: TRBV20-1; d_call: TRBD1; clone_size: NA; cdr3_length: 13; j_call: TRBJ1-3; cdr3_nt: TGCAGTGCAGCCGACAGGGACGGAAACACCATATATTTT; cdr3_aa: CSAADRDGNTIYF
v_call: TRBV7-2; d_call: NA; clone_size: many; cdr3_length: 13; j_call: TRBJ1-1; cdr3_nt: TGTGCCAGCAGCTTTATTACTTCGGGTGAAGCTTTCTTT; cdr3_aa: CASSFITSGEAFF
v_call: TRBV20-1; d_call: NA; clone_size: many; cdr3_length: 14; j_call: TRBJ1-1; cdr3_nt: TGCAGTGCTTGGGCCGGGACAACGAACACTGAAGCTTTCTTT; cdr3_aa: CSAWAGTTNTEAFF
v_call: TRBV12-3/TRBV12-4; d_call: NA; clone_size: many; cdr3_length: 14; j_call: TRBJ1-5; cdr3_nt: TGTGCCAGCAGTTTAGCAGGGTACAATCAGCCCCAGCATTTT; cdr3_aa: CASSLAGYNQPQHF
v_call: TRBV5-1; d_call: TRBD1; clone_size: many; cdr3_length: 17; j_call: TRBJ1-1; cdr3_nt: TGCGCCAGCAGCCCAGTCCCGGGACAGGGTTTGAACACTGAAGCTTTCTTT; cdr3_aa: CASSPVPGQGLNTEAFF
v_call: TRBV29-1; d_call: TRBD2; clone_size: many; cdr3_length: 12; j_call: TRBJ2-4; cdr3_nt: TGCAGCGTTGGGGGCACTAGCGGGGTTCAGTACTTC; cdr3_aa: CSVGGTSGVQYF
v_call: TRBV5-1; d_call: NA; clone_size: many; cdr3_length: 16; j_call: TRBJ1-1; cdr3_nt: TGCGCCAGCAGCCCGGGAGGGCAGGGATGGAACACTGAAGCTTTCTTT; cdr3_aa: CASSPGGQGWNTEAFF
v_call: TRBV12-3/TRBV12-4; d_call: TRBD2; clone_size: many; cdr3_length: 17; j_call: TRBJ2-1; cdr3_nt: TGTGCCAGCAGTCCCTCCCGACTAGCGGGGAGGAACAATGAGCAGTTCTTC; cdr3_aa: CASSPSRLAGRNNEQFF
v_call: TRBV5-5; d_call: NA; clone_size: many; cdr3_length: 15; j_call: TRBJ2-1; cdr3_nt: TGTGCCAGCAGCTTGGTAGTTGGCAGTTACAATGAGCAGTTCTTC; cdr3_aa: CASSLVVGSYNEQFF
v_call: TRBV5-1; d_call: NA; clone_size: many; cdr3_length: 14; j_call: TRBJ2-2; cdr3_nt: TGCGCCAGCGAGAGGGGAACGAACACCGGGGAGCTGTTTTTT; cdr3_aa: CASERGTNTGELFF
v_call: TRBV11-2; d_call: NA; clone_size: many; cdr3_length: 13; j_call: TRBJ2-5; cdr3_nt: TGTGCCAGCAGCTTCCTGGGGGCAGAGACCCAGTACTTC; cdr3_aa: CASSFLGAETQYF
v_call: TRBV12-3/TRBV12-4; d_call: NA; clone_size: many; cdr3_length: 13; j_call: TRBJ1-2; cdr3_nt: TGTGCCAGCGGGAGTGGGGGGTTCGGTGGCTACACCTTC; cdr3_aa: CASGSGGFGGYTF
v_call: TRBV5-1; d_call: NA; clone_size: many; cdr3_length: 15; j_call: TRBJ2-2; cdr3_nt: TGCGCCAGCAGGGCTCCGGGACTTAACACCGGGGAGCTGTTTTTT; cdr3_aa: CASRAPGLNTGELFF
v_call: TRBV20-1; d_call: NA; clone_size: many; cdr3_length: 12; j_call: TRBJ1-2; cdr3_nt: TGCAGTGCTAGCGGTGACAACTATGGCTACACCTTC; cdr3_aa: CSASGDNYGYTF
v_call: TRBV7-9; d_call: TRBD1; clone_size: many; cdr3_length: 17; j_call: TRBJ1-4; cdr3_nt: TGTGCCAGCAGCTCCGGACAGGGGCGCACAACTAATGAAAAACTGTTTTTT; cdr3_aa: CASSSGQGRTTNEKLFF
v_call: TRBV5-1; d_call: NA; clone_size: many; cdr3_length: 13; j_call: TRBJ1-5; cdr3_nt: TGCGCCAGCAGTGGGGAGCCGGCTCAGCCCCAGCATTTT; cdr3_aa: CASSGEPAQPQHF
v_call: TRBV7-2; d_call: NA; clone_size: many; cdr3_length: 14; j_call: TRBJ2-7; cdr3_nt: TGTGCCAGCAGCGAGAAGGGGGGGGGATACGAGCAGTACTTC; cdr3_aa: CASSEKGGGYEQYF
v_call: TRBV5-1; d_call: NA; clone_size: many; cdr3_length: 15; j_call: TRBJ1-6; cdr3_nt: TGCGCCAGCAGCTTGGAAGCGCAGATCAATTCACCCCTCCACTTT; cdr3_aa: CASSLEAQINSPLHF
v_call: TRBV18; d_call: TRBD1; clone_size: NA; cdr3_length: 14; j_call: TRBJ1-1; cdr3_nt: TGTGCCAGCTCACCGAGTGAACAGGGGACTGAAGCTTTCTTT; cdr3_aa: CASSPSEQGTEAFF
v_call: TRBV29-1; d_call: TRBD1; clone_size: many; cdr3_length: 15; j_call: TRBJ2-1; cdr3_nt: TGCAGCGACCGGAAAGGGACAGGGGGGAACAATGAGCAGTTCTTC; cdr3_aa: CSDRKGTGGNNEQFF
v_call: TRBV7-9; d_call: TRBD1; clone_size: NA; cdr3_length: 15; j_call: TRBJ1-2; cdr3_nt: TGTGCCAGCAGCTCTCGGACAGGGGGCTTCGTCGGCTACACCTTC; cdr3_aa: CASSSRTGGFVGYTF
v_call: TRBV11-3; d_call: NA; clone_size: many; cdr3_length: 14; j_call: TRBJ2-7; cdr3_nt: TGTGCCAGCAGCTTAGAGGCCCTCACCTACGAGCAGTACTTC; cdr3_aa: CASSLEALTYEQYF
v_call: TRBV13; d_call: TRBD2; clone_size: NA; cdr3_length: 13; j_call: TRBJ2-3; cdr3_nt: TGTGCCAGCGGGCGCGGGAGCCCTCACGCGCAGTATTTT; cdr3_aa: CASGRGSPHAQYF
v_call: TRBV7-9; d_call: NA; clone_size: NA; cdr3_length: 15; j_call: TRBJ1-2; cdr3_nt: NA; cdr3_aa: CAISRSGGDAYGCTF
v_call: TRBV20-1; d_call: NA; clone_size: many; cdr3_length: 12; j_call: TRBJ2-3; cdr3_nt: TGCAGTGCTAGATCCGGCACAGATACGCAGTATTTT; cdr3_aa: CSARSGTDTQYF
v_call: TRBV18; d_call: TRBD1; clone_size: many; cdr3_length: 15; j_call: TRBJ2-3; cdr3_nt: TGTGCCAGCTCACTGTGGACAGGGGACACAGATACGCAGTATTTT; cdr3_aa: CASSLWTGDTDTQYF
v_call: TRBV14; d_call: TRBD1; clone_size: NA; cdr3_length: 15; j_call: TRBJ1-1; cdr3_nt: TGTGCCAGCAGCCTTCGGTGCAGGGGGCGGGCTGAAGCTTTCTTT; cdr3_aa: CASSLRCRGRAEAFF
v_call: TRBV29-1; d_call: TRBD1; clone_size: many; cdr3_length: 13; j_call: TRBJ2-7; cdr3_nt: TGCAGCGTCGCCCACAGGGGTGGATACGAGCAGTACTTC; cdr3_aa: CSVAHRGGYEQYF